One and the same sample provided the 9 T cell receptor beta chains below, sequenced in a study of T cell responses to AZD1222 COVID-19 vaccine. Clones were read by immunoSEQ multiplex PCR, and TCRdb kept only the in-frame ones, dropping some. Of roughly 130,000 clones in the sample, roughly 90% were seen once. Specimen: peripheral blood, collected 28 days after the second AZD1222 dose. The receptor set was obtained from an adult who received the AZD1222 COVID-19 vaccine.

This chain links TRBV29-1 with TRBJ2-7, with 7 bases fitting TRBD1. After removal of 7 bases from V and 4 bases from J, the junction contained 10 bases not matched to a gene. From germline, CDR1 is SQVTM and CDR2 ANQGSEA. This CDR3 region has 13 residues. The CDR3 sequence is CSASRGQLYEQYF. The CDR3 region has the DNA TGCAGCGCCTCGAGGGGGCAGTTATACGAGCAGTACTTC.

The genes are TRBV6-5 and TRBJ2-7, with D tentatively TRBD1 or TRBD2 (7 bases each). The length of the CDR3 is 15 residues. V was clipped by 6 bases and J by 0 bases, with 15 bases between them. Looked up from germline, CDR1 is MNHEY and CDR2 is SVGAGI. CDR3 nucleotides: TGTGCCAGCAGCAACACAGGGGAGGGCTCCTACGAGCAGTACTTC. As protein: CASSNTGEGSYEQYF.

The CDR3 here is CSASSGEPSGANVLTF. In DNA form, the CDR3 reads TGCAGTGCTAGTTCAGGGGAGCCCTCTGGGGCCAACGTCCTGACTTTC. V is TRBV20-1 and J is TRBJ2-6; a possible D gene is TRBD1 (6 bases). Germline V gene lookup returns CDR1 DFQATT and CDR2 SNEGSKA (reference sequence). The CDR3 contains 16 residues. The ends were cut back, 3 bases at V and 0 bases at J, with 12 bases in the middle.

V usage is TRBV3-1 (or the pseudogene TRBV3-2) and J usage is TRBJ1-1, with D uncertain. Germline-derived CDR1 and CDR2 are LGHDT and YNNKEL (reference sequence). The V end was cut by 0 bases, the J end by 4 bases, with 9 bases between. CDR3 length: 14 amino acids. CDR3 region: CASSQDVGSTEAFF. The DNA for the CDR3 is TGTGCCAGCAGCCAAGATGTGGGGAGCACTGAAGCTTTCTTT.

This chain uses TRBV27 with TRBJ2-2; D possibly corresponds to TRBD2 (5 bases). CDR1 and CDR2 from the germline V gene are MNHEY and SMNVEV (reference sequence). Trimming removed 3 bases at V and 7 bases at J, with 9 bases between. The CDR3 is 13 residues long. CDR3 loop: CASSFGRGGELFF. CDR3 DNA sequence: TGTGCCAGCAGTTTTGGACGGGGCGGGGAGCTGTTTTTT.

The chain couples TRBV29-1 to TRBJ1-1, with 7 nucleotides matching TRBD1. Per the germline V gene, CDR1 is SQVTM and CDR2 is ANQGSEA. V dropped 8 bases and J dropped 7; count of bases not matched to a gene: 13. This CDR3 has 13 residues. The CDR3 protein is CSHIEQGIGEAFF. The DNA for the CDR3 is TGCAGCCACATTGAACAGGGGATCGGTGAAGCTTTCTTT.

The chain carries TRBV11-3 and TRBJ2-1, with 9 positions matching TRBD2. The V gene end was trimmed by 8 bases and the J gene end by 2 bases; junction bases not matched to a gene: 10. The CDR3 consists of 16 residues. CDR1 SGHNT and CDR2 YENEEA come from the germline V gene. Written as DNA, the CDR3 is TGTGCCAGCTCATTCGGGGTAGCGGGGGCCTACAATGAGCAGTTCTTC. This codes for CASSFGVAGAYNEQFF.

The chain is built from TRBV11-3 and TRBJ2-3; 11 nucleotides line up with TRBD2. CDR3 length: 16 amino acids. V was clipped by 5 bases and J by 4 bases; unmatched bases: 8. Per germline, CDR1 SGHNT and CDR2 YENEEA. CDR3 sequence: CASSTRRLAGSDTQYF. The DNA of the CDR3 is TGTGCCAGCAGCACCCGAAGACTAGCGGGGTCAGATACGCAGTATTTT.

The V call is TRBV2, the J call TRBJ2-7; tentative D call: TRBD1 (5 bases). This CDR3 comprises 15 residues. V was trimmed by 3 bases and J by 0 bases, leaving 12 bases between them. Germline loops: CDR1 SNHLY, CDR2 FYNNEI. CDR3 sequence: CASSDGAAGSYEQYF. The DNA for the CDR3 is TGTGCCAGCAGTGATGGGGCGGCTGGCTCCTACGAGCAGTACTTC.